Each of the 30 T cell receptor beta chains below was sequenced from the same sample in a study of blood T cell repertoires in COVID-19. The repertoire was sequenced with immunoSEQ multiplex PCR; TCRdb's copy has only in-frame clones and lacks some. The data contain about 200,000 clones, 80% to 90% of them singletons. The sample taken for sequencing was peripheral blood. Receptor source: a human donor in a cohort sampled during active COVID-19.

This clone occurred a few times. The chain joins TRBV6-6 to TRBJ1-5, with 7 positions matching TRBD1. Unmatched junction bases numbered 6, after V lost 4 bases and J lost 3 bases. Looked up from germline, CDR1 is MNHNY and CDR2 is SVGAGI (reference sequence). The CDR3 contains 15 residues. The CDR3 bases are TGTGCCAGCAGTTTTCGACAGGGTAACAATCAGCCCCAGCATTTT. It yields the protein CASSFRQGNNQPQHF.

This chain uses TRBV27 with TRBJ2-1; the match to TRBD1 covers 8 bases. The CDR3 consists of 15 residues. The V gene's germline CDR1 is MNHEY and CDR2 SMNVEV (reference sequence). The J segment lost 2 bases and the V segment lost 4 bases, leaving 4 bases of the junction unmatched. CDR3 DNA: TGTGCCAGCAGTTCTCAGGGGGCCCCCTACAATGAGCAGTTCTTC. Its protein is CASSSQGAPYNEQFF.

The V and J genes are TRBV6-1 and TRBJ2-7, with D tentatively TRBD2 (6 bases). V lost 3 bases to trimming and J lost 2 bases, with 8 bases between them. CDR1 and CDR2 (germline): MNHNS, SASEGT. This CDR3 region has 13 residues. The CDR3: CASSDRTTYEQYF. CDR3 DNA sequence: TGTGCCAGCAGTGACAGGACTACCTACGAGCAGTACTTC.

The gene calls are TRBV28 and TRBJ2-7; tentative D call: TRBD2 (6 bases). V shed 1 base and J shed 2 bases, with 24 bases lying between them. Germline assignment: CDR1 MDHEN and CDR2 SYDVKM. There are 19 residues in the CDR3. The CDR3 DNA reads as TGTGCCAGCAGTTTATATATAGCGTATGGAGGGGCCCCTACCTACGAGCAGTACTTC. It translates to CASSLYIAYGGAPTYEQYF.

The rearrangement uses TRBV29-1 and TRBJ1-2, with TRBD1 matching 8 bases. Losses at the gene ends were 1 base for V and 2 bases for J; bases not matched to a gene: 9. There are 16 residues in the CDR3. The germline V gene encodes CDR1 SQVTM and CDR2 ANQGSEA. The CDR3: CSVEGDRGGKNYGYTF. The CDR3 DNA is TGCAGCGTTGAAGGTGACAGGGGTGGTAAGAACTATGGCTACACCTTC.

The chain recombines TRBV4-2 with TRBJ2-5, with D possibly matching TRBD2 (6 bases). The CDR3 has 13 residues. Trimming removed 8 bases at V and 5 bases at J, with 15 bases between. Germline V CDR1 and CDR2: LGHNA, YNFKEQ. For the CDR3, the DNA is TGTGCCAGCCGGGAGATTACGGGGGAGACCCAGTACTTC. Protein product: CASREITGETQYF.

This clone was picked up one time. J is TRBJ2-7 and V is TRBV4-1, with 7 bases fitting TRBD2. CDR1 is MGHRA, CDR2 YSYEKL, per germline. This CDR3 region has 15 residues. V gave up 0 bases and J gave up 1 base; unmatched junction bases: 3. The CDR3 sequence is CASSQDLRESYEQYF. The DNA of the CDR3 is TGCGCCAGCAGCCAAGATTTGCGGGAGTCCTACGAGCAGTACTTC.

The rearrangement joins TRBV5-4 to TRBJ1-2, with 7 bases matching TRBD1. Germline V gives CDR1 SGHNT, CDR2 YYREEE (reference sequence). Unmatched junction bases numbered 15, after V lost 0 bases and J lost 7 bases. The CDR3 is made up of 17 amino acids. CDR3 residues: CASSLGRGKTDTGGYTF. As DNA, the CDR3 is TGTGCCAGCAGCTTGGGCAGGGGGAAAACCGACACGGGTGGCTACACCTTC.

The rearrangement links TRBV7-2 to TRBJ2-3; 7 bases match TRBD2. Looked up from germline, CDR1 is SGHTA and CDR2 is FQGNSA. V lost 6 bases, J lost 1 base, and 10 bases stayed unmatched. The CDR3 is 16 amino acids. The CDR3 sequence is CASSSSGSWGTDTQYF. In DNA, the CDR3 is TGTGCCAGCAGTTCTAGCGGTTCGTGGGGCACAGATACGCAGTATTTT.

The chain links TRBV13 to TRBJ2-5; 7 nucleotides align to TRBD1. From germline, CDR1 is PRHDT and CDR2 FYEKMQ (reference sequence). The CDR3 has 17 residues. The V and J ends lost 2 bases and 6 bases, in that order; junction bases with no gene match: 15. CDR3 DNA sequence: TGTGCCAGCAGCTTACGATTCGGTACAGGGGAATTACAGACCCAGTACTTC. It translates to CASSLRFGTGELQTQYF.

This chain connects TRBV27 to TRBJ2-5; tentative D call: TRBD2 (6 bases). CDR3 length: 15 residues. CDR1 is MNHEY and CDR2 is SMNVEV in the germline V gene (reference sequence). V gave up 6 bases and J gave up 1 base, with 15 bases separating them. The CDR3 nucleotides are TGTGCCAGCAGACGACTCTGGGGGGTCCAAGAGACCCAGTACTTC. Its protein product is CASRRLWGVQETQYF.

V is TRBV30 and J is TRBJ1-4, with TRBD1 as a possible D gene (6 bases). Germline-derived CDR1 and CDR2 are GTSNPN and SVGIG (reference sequence). V shed 1 base and J shed 1 base, with 16 bases lying between them. This CDR3 spans 17 amino acids. The CDR3 spells CAWSDLDSLRTNEKLFF. The CDR3 DNA is TGTGCCTGGAGTGACTTGGACAGCCTTCGAACTAATGAAAAACTGTTTTTT. The whole variable domain, filled in from reference TRBV30 and TRBJ1-4, reads SQTIHQWPATLVQPVGSPLSLECTVEGTSNPNLYWYRQAAGRGLQLLFYSVGIGQISSEVPQNLSASRPQDRQFILSSKKLLLSDSGFYLCAWSDLDSLRTNEKLFFGSGTQLSVL.

The genes are TRBV11-2 and TRBJ2-1, with 8 bases that match TRBD2. CDR1 is SGHAT, CDR2 FQNNGV, per germline. The CDR3 is 15 amino acids. The V and J ends lost 2 bases and 9 bases, in that order; junction bases with no gene match: 9. The CDR3 spells CASSLPTGTRGEQFF. DNA of the CDR3: TGTGCCAGCAGCTTACCCACCGGGACTAGGGGTGAGCAGTTCTTC.

The gene calls are TRBV5-6 and TRBJ2-5; tentative D call: TRBD1 (5 bases). The CDR3 consists of 15 residues. The germline CDR1 and CDR2 sequences are SGHDT and YYEEEE. Trimming left V 0 bases short and J 2 bases short, with 11 bases between. The CDR3 region is CASSLVGHEQETQYF. The CDR3 region has the DNA TGTGCCAGCAGCTTGGTTGGACATGAGCAAGAGACCCAGTACTTC.

The CDR3 region has the DNA TGTGCCAGCAGTTACCCAGACACCGAGCAGTTCTTC. It is translated as CASSYPDTEQFF. The genes are TRBV6-5 and TRBJ2-1; D is undetermined. Germline values: CDR1 MNHEY, CDR2 SVGAGI. The CDR3 sequence is 12 residues long. V was shortened by 2 bases and J by 10 bases, with 9 bases between the two germline ends.

This rearrangement joins TRBV9 to TRBJ2-1; tentatively, D is TRBD2 (5 bases). V was pared by 3 bases and J by 8 bases, with 9 bases between. The CDR3 is made up of 12 amino acids. The germline V gene encodes CDR1 SGDLS and CDR2 YYNGEE. In DNA, the CDR3 is TGTGCCAGCAGCGCCCCGGGGTATGAGCAGTTCTTC. It is translated as CASSAPGYEQFF.

This clone was counted once. The chain recombines TRBV28 with TRBJ2-7; 7 nucleotides agree with TRBD1. Germline loops: CDR1 MDHEN, CDR2 SYDVKM. This CDR3 comprises 14 residues. The chain's CDR3 is CATFPRTGPYEQYF. In DNA, the CDR3 is TGTGCTACTTTCCCCCGGACAGGCCCCTACGAGCAGTACTTC.

In regard to this clone: Other DNA variants within this sample encode the same CDR3. The chain is built from TRBV11-2 and TRBJ2-3; 7 bases agree with TRBD1. The CDR3 runs to 15 residues. The germline gives CDR1 SGHAT, CDR2 FQNNGV. J lost 4 bases, V lost 4 bases, and 8 bases had no gene match. The CDR3 DNA follows: TGTGCCAGCAGCTCGCCGAGGGGGCGGGCAGATACGCAGTATTTT. Encoded protein: CASSSPRGRADTQYF.

Here the CDR3 reads CATSRDRIGGLNTEAFF. DNA for the CDR3: TGTGCCACCAGCAGAGATCGGATCGGGGGGCTAAACACTGAAGCTTTCTTT. The chain employs TRBV15 and TRBJ1-1, with a tentative D call TRBD1 (6 bases). The V and J ends lost 0 bases and 2 bases respectively, with 16 bases between them. The CDR3 has 17 amino acids. Germline V CDR1 and CDR2: LNHNV, YYDKDF (reference sequence).

The chain employs TRBV11-2 and TRBJ1-6; D gene unclear. Trimming cost V 4 bases and J 2 bases, with 15 bases left between them. The CDR3 totals 17 residues. Germline CDR1 and CDR2: SGHAT and FQNNGV. The CDR3 reads CASSWWAAFAYNSPLHF. CDR3 coding DNA: TGTGCCAGCAGCTGGTGGGCCGCTTTCGCCTATAATTCACCCCTCCACTTT.

This rearrangement joins TRBV19 to TRBJ2-1, with TRBD2 identical over 9 bases. Germline loops: CDR1 LNHDA, CDR2 SQIVND (reference sequence). Trimming at V came to 4 bases and at J to 4 bases, leaving 8 bases not matched to a gene. The CDR3 is 16 amino acids. The CDR3 here is CASSRREGRIYNEQFF. CDR3 nucleotides: TGTGCCAGTAGTAGGCGGGAGGGCCGTATTTACAATGAGCAGTTCTTC. Filled out from reference TRBV19 and TRBJ2-1, the complete variable domain reads DGGITQSPKYLFRKEGQNVTLSCEQNLNHDAMYWYRQDPGQGLRLIYYSQIVNDFQKGDIAEGYSVSREKKESFPLTVTSAQKNPTAFYLCASSRREGRIYNEQFFGPGTRLTVL.

The chain is built from TRBV4-2 and TRBJ2-1, with D possibly matching TRBD1 (6 bases). The CDR3 runs to 14 residues. V was pared by 4 bases and J by 3 bases, with 10 bases between. Germline V gene data show CDR1 as LGHNA and CDR2 as YNFKEQ. CDR3 sequence (DNA): TGTGCCAGCAGCCGGCAGGGACACTACAATGAGCAGTTCTTC. Its translation is CASSRQGHYNEQFF.

The chain carries TRBV7-2 and TRBJ1-2, with D hard to call. Trimming shortened V by 5 bases and J by 4 bases, and 11 bases separated the two germline ends. The CDR3 loop spans 13 amino acids. Looked up from germline, CDR1 is SGHTA and CDR2 is FQGNSA. CDR3 amino acids: CASSPREPYGYTF. The CDR3 coding sequence is TGTGCCAGCAGCCCTCGGGAGCCCTATGGCTACACCTTC.

This clone showed up just once. The chain joins TRBV28 to TRBJ2-1, with a possible D match to TRBD2 (6 bases). The germline V gene encodes CDR1 MDHEN and CDR2 SYDVKM. Trimming pared 3 bases from V and 10 bases from J, leaving 19 bases between. The length of the CDR3 is 15 residues. The CDR3 DNA follows: TGTGCCAGCAGTTTTTTCGGGACTGCCGAACGGGAGCAGTTCTTC. This translates into CASSFFGTAEREQFF.

V usage is TRBV2 and J usage is TRBJ2-5; maybe TRBD2 (5 bases). CDR1 is SNHLY and CDR2 is FYNNEI in the germline V gene. The CDR3 is 12 residues long. Trimming shortened V by 8 bases and J by 7 bases, and 14 bases separated the two germline ends. The CDR3 DNA reads TGTGCCAGCGTGGGGAGTGCGGGGACCCAGTACTTC. Encoded protein: CASVGSAGTQYF.

The chain is built from TRBV9 and TRBJ1-1; no clear D gene. The V gene lost 0 bases and the J gene lost 3 bases, with 12 bases spanning the gap. Germline V gene data show CDR1 as SGDLS and CDR2 as YYNGEE. The CDR3 extends over 15 amino acids. The CDR3, as DNA: TGTGCCAGCAGCGTAGGACTTCCCAGAGACACTGAAGCTTTCTTT. It yields the protein CASSVGLPRDTEAFF.

This clone has a single count. This rearrangement joins TRBV5-1 to TRBJ1-1; no definite D call. With 6 bases removed from V and 5 bases from J, the gap between germline ends came to 20 bases. The germline V gene encodes CDR1 SGHRS and CDR2 YFSETQ. CDR3 length: 15 residues. The CDR3 spells CASKPLSGEETEAFF. The CDR3 DNA reads TGCGCCAGCAAACCTTTATCCGGGGAGGAGACTGAAGCTTTCTTT.

The chain uses TRBV28 and TRBJ2-7, with D possibly being TRBD2 (5 bases). Germline V gene sequence: CDR1 MDHEN, CDR2 SYDVKM. The CDR3 length is 17 residues. With 2 bases removed from V and 0 bases from J, the gap between germline ends came to 17 bases. The CDR3 sequence: CASSLAPDFLASYEQYF. The CDR3 coding sequence is TGTGCCAGCAGTTTAGCCCCGGACTTCCTTGCCTCCTACGAGCAGTACTTC.

The CDR3, as DNA: TGTGCCAGCAGCCTCAGGGGCTACGAGCAGTACTTC. Translating gives CASSLRGYEQYF. This chain links TRBV7-2 with TRBJ2-7; D might be TRBD1 (6 bases). Trimming shortened V by 5 bases and J by 3 bases, and 8 bases separated the two germline ends. Germline V gene lookup returns CDR1 SGHTA and CDR2 FQGNSA. The CDR3 totals 12 residues.

V usage is TRBV13 and J usage is TRBJ2-1, with a possible D match to TRBD1 (6 bases). The CDR3 is 14 amino acids. Trimming shortened V by 1 base and J by 7 bases, and 11 bases separated the two germline ends. Germline V gene lookup returns CDR1 PRHDT and CDR2 FYEKMQ (reference sequence). CDR3 DNA: TGTGCCAGCAGCTTAGATGAGAGGGGGAATGAGCAGTTCTTC. Amino acid sequence: CASSLDERGNEQFF.